Presented here are 9 T cell receptor beta chains from one specimen sequenced in a study of identical twins. TCRdb re-derived calls from the 5' RACE reads in MiXCR, one entry per CDR3 protein. The data hold roughly 1,500,000 distinct CDR3 sequences, with 32% observed a single time. Sequences were obtained from cord blood. The receptors were gathered from a newborn girl in good health.

This clonotype has ten or more counts. The rearrangement uses TRBV29-1 and TRBJ2-7, with D possibly being TRBD2 (7 bases). The length of the CDR3 is 12 residues. V shed 2 bases and J shed 6 bases, with 11 bases lying between them. CDR1 and CDR2 from the germline V gene are SQVTM and ANQGSEA. The CDR3 sequence is CSVERGGGEQYF. CDR3 in DNA: TGCAGCGTTGAAAGGGGAGGGGGCGAGCAGTACTTC.

The chain joins TRBV5-1 to TRBJ1-2, with 8 nucleotides matching TRBD1. This CDR3 spans 16 amino acids. Germline lookup yields CDR1 SGHRS and CDR2 YFSETQ. V lost 0 bases to trimming and J lost 3 bases; unmatched junction nucleotides: 7. This CDR3 reads CASSLETGAADYGYTF. For the CDR3, the DNA is TGCGCCAGCAGCTTGGAGACAGGGGCCGCGGACTATGGCTACACCTTC.

The chain couples TRBV18 to TRBJ1-2, with TRBD1 as a possible D gene (6 bases). Trimming pared 5 bases from V and 0 bases from J, leaving 10 bases between. This CDR3 contains 14 residues. Germline CDR1 and CDR2: KGHSH and LQKENI. CDR3: CASSGQSSNYGYTF. CDR3 nucleotides: TGTGCCAGCTCAGGACAGTCCTCTAACTATGGCTACACCTTC.

This clonotype was detected only a few times. The rearrangement joins TRBV4-2 to TRBJ2-7; possible D gene TRBD2, 5 bases. The CDR3 extends over 15 amino acids. V shed 2 bases and J shed 3 bases, with 14 bases lying between them. CDR1 and CDR2 (germline): LGHNA, YNFKEQ. The CDR3 DNA reads TGTGCCAGCAGCCAATCGCCAACCCGGGACTACGAGCAGTACTTC. Translated: CASSQSPTRDYEQYF.

This clonotype has a handful of counts. V usage is TRBV19 and J usage is TRBJ1-2; D perhaps matches TRBD1 (5 bases). The CDR3 consists of 14 residues. V gave up 4 bases and J gave up 7 bases, with 16 bases separating them. Germline-derived CDR1 and CDR2 are LNHDA and SQIVND (reference sequence). CDR3 protein: CASSNRGFLLGYTF. In nucleotides, the CDR3 is TGTGCCAGTAGTAACCGGGGCTTCCTCCTTGGCTACACCTTC.

The gene calls are TRBV20-1 and TRBJ2-3, with unresolved D. From germline, CDR1 is DFQATT and CDR2 SNEGSKA (reference sequence). V lost 1 base and J 0 bases, leaving 20 bases between the germline ends. The length of the CDR3 is 18 residues. CDR3 in DNA: TGCAGTGCTAGAGCTCTCCTCGGACGGCCCCCTAGCACAGATACGCAGTATTTT. Translating it yields CSARALLGRPPSTDTQYF.

The V call is TRBV29-1, the J call TRBJ1-1, with D maybe TRBD1 (5 bases). Germline CDR1 reads SQVTM; CDR2 reads ANQGSEA. The CDR3 covers 14 residues. The V and J ends lost 0 bases and 8 bases respectively, with 16 bases between them. CDR3 bases: TGCAGCGTTGAAGATCGGTCATACAGGCTGGAAGCTTTCTTT. Encoded protein: CSVEDRSYRLEAFF.

The table lists this clonotype with a few counts. This chain connects TRBV12-3 or TRBV12-4 to TRBJ2-3; D is possibly TRBD2 (7 bases). Trimming shortened V by 3 bases and J by 5 bases, and 12 bases separated the two germline ends. CDR3 length: 14 residues. The CDR3 region has the DNA TGTGCCAGCAGTTTTCGGGGGGCCTTAGATACGCAGTATTTT. This translates into CASSFRGALDTQYF.

The V gene is TRBV9, the J gene TRBJ2-1; D is undetermined. The germline V gene encodes CDR1 SGDLS and CDR2 YYNGEE. The CDR3 extends over 13 amino acids. V was pared by 2 bases and J by 5 bases, with 8 bases between. CDR3 amino acids: CASSVSADNEQFF. The CDR3 coding sequence is TGTGCCAGCAGCGTTTCGGCGGACAATGAGCAGTTCTTC.